The 3 T cell receptor beta chains below all came from one sample that was sequenced in a study of T cells in Graves' hyperthyroidism and ophthalmopathy. Amplified regions were TCR beta CDR3 sequences from RNA transcripts. TCR CDR3 underwent first-round RT-PCR with the HTBI primer set. TCRdb independently ran MiXCR on the multiplex PCR reads; one entry per CDR3 protein. The sample contains under 700,000 distinct CDR3 sequences, about a sixth of which appear only once. The sequencing sample was made of blood. The receptor set was obtained from a woman between 18 and 29 years old with Graves' hyperthyroidism.

V gene TRBV11-3 combines with J gene TRBJ1-3; D ambiguous. The CDR3 runs 17 residues. Germline values: CDR1 SGHNT, CDR2 YENEEA. The V gene lost 0 bases and the J gene lost 0 bases, with 12 bases spanning the gap. As DNA, the CDR3 is TGTGCCAGCAGCTTAGATCGATCATCGAGCTCTGGAAACACCATATATTTT. Its translation is CASSLDRSSSSGNTIYF.

Ten or more counts support this clonotype. CDR3 protein: CASSIPDGNNYGYTF. Written as DNA, the CDR3 is TGTGCCAGTAGTATTCCCGACGGCAATAACTATGGCTACACCTTC. The J gene is TRBJ1-2, the V gene TRBV19; D is undetermined. The V end was cut by 3 bases, the J end by 1 base, with 12 bases between. Per germline, CDR1 LNHDA and CDR2 SQIVND (reference sequence). The CDR3 covers 15 residues.

In this sample, this clonotype turned up many times. The chain is built from TRBV13 and TRBJ2-3; D uncertain. The V end lost 2 bases, the J end lost 2 bases, and 14 bases lay between the germline ends. CDR1 is PRHDT and CDR2 is FYEKMQ in the germline V gene (reference sequence). CDR3 length: 16 amino acids. The CDR3: CASSLRRDSFTDTQYF. The CDR3 DNA reads TGTGCCAGCAGCTTAAGAAGGGATTCCTTCACAGATACGCAGTATTTT.